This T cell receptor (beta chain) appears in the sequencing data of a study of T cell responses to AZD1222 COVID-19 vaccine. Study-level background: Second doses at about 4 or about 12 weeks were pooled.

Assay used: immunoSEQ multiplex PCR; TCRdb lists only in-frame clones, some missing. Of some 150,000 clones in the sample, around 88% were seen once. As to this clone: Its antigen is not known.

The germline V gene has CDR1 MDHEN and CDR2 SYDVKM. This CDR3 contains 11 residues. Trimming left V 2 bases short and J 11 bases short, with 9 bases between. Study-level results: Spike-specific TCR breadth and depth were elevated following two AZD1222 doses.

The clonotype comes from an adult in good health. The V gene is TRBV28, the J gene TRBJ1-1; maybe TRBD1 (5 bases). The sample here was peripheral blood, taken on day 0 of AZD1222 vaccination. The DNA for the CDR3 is TGTGCCAGCAGTTTAGGGCAGGGTGCTTTCTTT. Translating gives CASSLGQGAFF. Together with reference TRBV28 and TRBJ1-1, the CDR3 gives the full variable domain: DVKVTQSSRYLVKRTGEKVFLECVQDMDHENMFWYRQDPGLGLRLIYFSYDVKMKEKGDIPEGYSVSREKKERFSLILESASTNQTSMYLCASSLGQGAFFGQGTRLTVV.